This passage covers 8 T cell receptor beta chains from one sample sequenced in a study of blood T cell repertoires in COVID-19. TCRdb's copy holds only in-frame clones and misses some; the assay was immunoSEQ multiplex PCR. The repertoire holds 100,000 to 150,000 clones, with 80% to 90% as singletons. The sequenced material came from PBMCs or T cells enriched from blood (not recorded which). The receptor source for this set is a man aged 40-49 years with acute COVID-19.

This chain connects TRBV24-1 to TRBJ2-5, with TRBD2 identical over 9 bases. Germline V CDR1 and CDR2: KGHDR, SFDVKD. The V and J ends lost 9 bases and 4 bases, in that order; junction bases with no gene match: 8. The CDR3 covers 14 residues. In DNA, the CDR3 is TGTGCCACCGGAGCGGGGGGCCTCCGAGAGACCCAGTACTTC. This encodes CATGAGGLRETQYF.

For the CDR3, the DNA is TGCGCCAGCAGCCAAGGGGGGGCTGAAGCTTTCTTT. It translates to CASSQGGAEAFF. This sequence joins TRBV4-1 and TRBJ1-1; weak D call: TRBD1 (5 bases). Trimming removed 1 base at V and 6 bases at J, with 6 bases between. The CDR3 sequence is 12 residues long. CDR1 MGHRA and CDR2 YSYEKL come from the germline V gene.

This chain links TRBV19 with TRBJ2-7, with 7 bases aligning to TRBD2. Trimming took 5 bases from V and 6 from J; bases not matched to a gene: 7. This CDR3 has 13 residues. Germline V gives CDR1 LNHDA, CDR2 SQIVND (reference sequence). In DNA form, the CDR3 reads TGTGCCAGTAGTGTCCAACAGCGGGGCGAGCAGTACTTC. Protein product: CASSVQQRGEQYF.

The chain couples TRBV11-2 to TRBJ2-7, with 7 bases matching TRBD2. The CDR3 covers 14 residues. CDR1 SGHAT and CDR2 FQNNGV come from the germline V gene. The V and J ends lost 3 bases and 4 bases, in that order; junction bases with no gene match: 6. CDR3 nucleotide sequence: TGTGCCAGCAGCTTCGGTAGCGGGTGGTACGAGCAGTACTTC. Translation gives CASSFGSGWYEQYF.

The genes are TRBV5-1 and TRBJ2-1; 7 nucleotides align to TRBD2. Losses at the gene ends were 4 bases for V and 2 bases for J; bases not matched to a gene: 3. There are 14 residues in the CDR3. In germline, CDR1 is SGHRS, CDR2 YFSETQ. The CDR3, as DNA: TGCGCCAGCAGCCCGGGGACTACCTACAATGAGCAGTTCTTC. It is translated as CASSPGTTYNEQFF.

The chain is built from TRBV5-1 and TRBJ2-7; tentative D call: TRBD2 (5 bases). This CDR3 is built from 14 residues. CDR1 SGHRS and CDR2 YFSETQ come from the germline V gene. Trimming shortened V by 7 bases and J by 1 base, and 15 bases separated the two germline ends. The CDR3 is CASHEAGISYEQYF. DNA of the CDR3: TGCGCCAGCCATGAGGCCGGGATTTCCTACGAGCAGTACTTC.

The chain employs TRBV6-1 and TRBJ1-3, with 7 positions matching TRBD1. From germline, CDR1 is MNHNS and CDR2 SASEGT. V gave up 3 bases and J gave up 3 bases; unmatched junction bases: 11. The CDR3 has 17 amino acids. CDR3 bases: TGTGCCAGCAGTGAGGCGGACAGGCAATCCTTTGGAAACACCATATATTTT. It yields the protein CASSEADRQSFGNTIYF.

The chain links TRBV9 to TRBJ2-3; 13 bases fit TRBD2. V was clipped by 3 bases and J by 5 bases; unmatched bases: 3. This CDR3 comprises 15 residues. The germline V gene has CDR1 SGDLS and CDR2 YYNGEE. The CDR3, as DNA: TGTGCCAGCAGCGGCGGACTAGCGGGGGTAGATACGCAGTATTTT. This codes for CASSGGLAGVDTQYF.